The 10 T cell receptor beta chains listed next were all sequenced from one sample in a study of blood T cell repertoires in COVID-19. Using immunoSEQ multiplex PCR, the repertoire was profiled, and TCRdb retains in-frame clones only, with some absent. Seen here are around 390,000 clones, about 86% observed once, and the top ten hold 10%. Sequenced sample: PBMCs or T cells enriched from blood (not recorded which). The source of these receptors is a woman aged 50 to 65 who had recovered from COVID-19.

J is TRBJ1-2 and V is TRBV6-6; TRBD1 is a possible D gene (5 bases). The germline V and J ends were trimmed by 5 bases and 5 bases, with 18 bases remaining between them. CDR3 length: 15 residues. The germline CDR1 and CDR2 sequences are MNHNY and SVGAGI (reference sequence). The CDR3 DNA reads TGTGCCAGCAGTAGTCCGCAGGGCAGAGGTTATGGCTACACCTTC. Translation gives CASSSPQGRGYGYTF.

The chain couples TRBV6-6 to TRBJ1-2; no clear D. The CDR3 covers 12 residues. V was pared by 7 bases and J by 4 bases, with 10 bases between. The germline V gene has CDR1 MNHNY and CDR2 SVGAGI (reference sequence). CDR3 nucleotides: TGTGCCAGCACCCTGGCCCGCTATGGCTACACCTTC. Protein: CASTLARYGYTF.

This clone was counted a few times. The chain recombines TRBV6-4 with TRBJ1-6; no clear D. The V gene's germline CDR1 is MRHNA and CDR2 SNTAGT. Trimming shortened V by 3 bases and J by 8 bases, and 8 bases separated the two germline ends. The CDR3 length is 13 residues. The CDR3 loop reads CASSDLEDSPLHF. The DNA of the CDR3 is TGTGCCAGCAGTGATTTAGAGGATTCACCCCTCCACTTT.

The chain links TRBV5-5 to TRBJ2-1; TRBD2 might be the D (6 bases). The CDR3 covers 14 residues. Per the germline V gene, CDR1 is SGHKS and CDR2 is YYEKEE (reference sequence). Deletions cut 4 bases from V and 7 bases from J, with 15 bases between. This CDR3 reads CASSDGGYRNEQFF. CDR3 coding DNA: TGTGCCAGCAGCGACGGGGGATATCGGAATGAGCAGTTCTTC.

This chain joins TRBV24-1 and TRBJ2-3; 10 bases are shared with TRBD2. CDR3 length equals 15 residues. The V and J ends lost 6 bases and 2 bases, in that order; junction bases with no gene match: 4. From germline, CDR1 is KGHDR and CDR2 SFDVKD. The CDR3 spells CATSFSGGYTDTQYF. CDR3 in DNA: TGTGCCACCAGTTTTAGCGGGGGGTACACAGATACGCAGTATTTT.

The chain has TRBV4-1 and TRBJ2-7; 7 bases align to TRBD1. From germline, CDR1 is MGHRA and CDR2 YSYEKL. Trimming cost V 4 bases and J 1 base; bases outside gene matches: 7. The CDR3 covers 15 residues. CDR3 nucleotide sequence: TGCGCCAGCAGCCGTAGGACAGGTTCGTCCTACGAGCAGTACTTC. Translating it yields CASSRRTGSSYEQYF.

The chain joins TRBV3-1 (or the pseudogene TRBV3-2) to TRBJ1-6, with unresolved D. CDR3 size: 13 residues. Trimming pared 0 bases from V and 7 bases from J, leaving 4 bases between. Germline V gene lookup returns CDR1 LGHDT and CDR2 YNNKEL (reference sequence). The CDR3 sequence is CASSQDRNSPLHF. The CDR3 bases are TGTGCCAGCAGCCAAGACAGGAATTCACCCCTCCACTTT.

V usage is TRBV29-1 and J usage is TRBJ2-3; possible D gene TRBD2, 6 bases. V was trimmed by 3 bases and J by 3 bases, leaving 13 bases between them. This CDR3 region has 14 residues. Germline CDR1 and CDR2: SQVTM and ANQGSEA. The CDR3: CSVDRGGETDTQYF. CDR3 coding DNA: TGCAGCGTTGATAGGGGAGGAGAGACAGATACGCAGTATTTT.

The rearrangement joins TRBV28 to TRBJ1-1; D is perhaps TRBD1 (5 bases). The length of the CDR3 is 14 residues. Trimming stripped 4 bases from V and 0 bases from J, with 9 bases between. The germline V gene encodes CDR1 MDHEN and CDR2 SYDVKM. In DNA form, the CDR3 reads TGTGCCAGCAGTTCGGCAGGGATGAACACTGAAGCTTTCTTT. Amino acids: CASSSAGMNTEAFF. The complete variable domain, with remaining parts taken from reference TRBV28 and TRBJ1-1, reads DVKVTQSSRYLVKRTGEKVFLECVQDMDHENMFWYRQDPGLGLRLIYFSYDVKMKEKGDIPEGYSVSREKKERFSLILESASTNQTSMYLCASSSAGMNTEAFFGQGTRLTVV.

In its sample, this clone was seen once. The rearrangement uses TRBV30 and TRBJ1-6; TRBD1 matches at 7 bases. J was trimmed by 4 bases and V by 5 bases; bases with no gene match: 5. This CDR3 is 14 amino acids long. CDR1 is GTSNPN, CDR2 SVGIG, per germline (reference sequence). The CDR3 nucleotides are TGTGCCTGGTGGACAGGCGTTTATAATTCACCCCTCCACTTT. It yields the protein CAWWTGVYNSPLHF.